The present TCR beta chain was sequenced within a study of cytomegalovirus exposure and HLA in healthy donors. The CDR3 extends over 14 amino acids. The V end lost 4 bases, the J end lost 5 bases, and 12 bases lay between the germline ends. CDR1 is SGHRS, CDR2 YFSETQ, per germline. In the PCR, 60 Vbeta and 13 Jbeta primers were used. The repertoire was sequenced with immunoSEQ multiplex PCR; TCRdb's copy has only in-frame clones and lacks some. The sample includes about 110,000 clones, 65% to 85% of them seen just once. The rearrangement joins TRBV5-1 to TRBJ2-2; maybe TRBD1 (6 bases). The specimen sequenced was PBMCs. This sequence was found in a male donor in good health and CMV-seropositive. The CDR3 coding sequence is TGCGCCAGCAGCGTAATGACAGGAACCGGGGAGCTGTTTTTT. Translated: CASSVMTGTGELFF.